This T cell receptor (beta chain) was recorded in a study of blood T cells in healthy people across ages. Primers used in a second PCR of roughly 7 to 12 cycles were a sample-barcoded 5' primer and a J-beta primer mix. Each CDR3 protein is one row after TCRdb ran MiXCR on the 5' RACE reads. Altogether 500,000 to 550,000 distinct CDR3 sequences are present, less than 25% being singletons, with the ten largest covering 7.5% to 9%. The germline V gene encodes CDR1 DFQATT and CDR2 SNEGSKA (reference sequence). Trimming left V 6 bases short and J 6 bases short, with 17 bases between. The CDR3 runs to 13 residues. Separately, the same data were catalogued under a study of T cells of mothers and their children.

Sequenced input: blood. The V and J genes are TRBV20-1 and TRBJ1-1; D possibly corresponds to TRBD1 (5 bases). The receptor's source is a boy between 10 and 17 years old in good health. This CDR3 is CSAVGPSRAEAFF. In nucleotides, the CDR3 is TGCAGTGCCGTTGGACCATCCAGGGCTGAAGCTTTCTTT.